These 19 T cell receptor beta chains share one sample of origin, sequenced in a study of a mutant IDH1 vaccine in newly diagnosed glioma. Time point of the sample: baseline, week 1 (first vaccination visit). The treatment denotes: pre-vaccination baseline after standard-of-care therapy. Clones were read by immunoSEQ multiplex PCR, and TCRdb kept only the in-frame ones, dropping some. The sample lists approximately 92,000 clones; 80% to 90% were seen once. The sequencing here drew on PBMCs, taken from a glioma patient treated with radiotherapy, temozolomide or both. These receptors came from a woman aged 45-60 years with glioma.

The V gene is TRBV11-3, the J gene TRBJ2-7; TRBD2 agrees at 13 bases. The germline CDR1 and CDR2 sequences are SGHNT and YENEEA. The CDR3 has 16 residues. The ends lost 5 bases at V and 7 bases at J; junction bases unmatched: 11. The DNA of the CDR3 is TGTGCCAGCAGCCCGATCACTAGCGGGGGGGCGGGGGAGCAGTACTTC. Encoded protein: CASSPITSGGAGEQYF. Based on the CDR3 plus reference TRBV11-3 and TRBJ2-7, the full variable domain is EAGVVQSPRYKIIEKKQPVAFWCNPISGHNTLYWYLQNLGQGPELLIRYENEEAVDDSQLPKDRFSAERLKGVDSTLKIQPAELGDSAVYLCASSPITSGGAGEQYFGPGTRLTVT.

The V and J genes are TRBV5-6 and TRBJ2-4; 7 nucleotides align to TRBD1. The CDR3 spans 15 residues. CDR1 is SGHDT and CDR2 is YYEEEE in the germline V gene. Unmatched junction bases numbered 5, after V lost 4 bases and J lost 1 base. For the CDR3, the DNA is TGTGCCAGCAGCCAGGGACAGCGGGCCAAAAACATTCAGTACTTC. It specifies CASSQGQRAKNIQYF.

The CDR3 region has the DNA TGTGCCAGCAGGAATGATGCTATTAACTATGGCTACACCTTC. This encodes CASRNDAINYGYTF. The chain has TRBV13 and TRBJ1-2; D call uncertain. V lost 6 bases and J lost 1, with 12 bases in between. Germline V CDR1 and CDR2: PRHDT, FYEKMQ (reference sequence). The CDR3 contains 14 residues.

This chain uses TRBV5-1 with TRBJ1-6; TRBD1 agrees at 12 bases. The CDR3 totals 17 residues. Trimming removed 4 bases from V and 14 bases from J; junction bases left unmatched: 16. Germline assignment: CDR1 SGHRS and CDR2 YFSETQ. DNA for the CDR3: TGCGCCAGCAGCGTCTCACCGGGACAGGGGGCATCTCAGGCCCTCCACTTT. Its translation: CASSVSPGQGASQALHF.

This clone is a singleton in its sample. The J gene is TRBJ2-7, the V gene TRBV6-1; possible D gene TRBD1, 5 bases. This CDR3 is 14 amino acids long. V lost 6 bases, J lost 2 bases, and 14 bases lay in between. Germline loops: CDR1 MNHNS, CDR2 SASEGT. The CDR3 is CASSHRTTTYEQYF. In DNA form, the CDR3 reads TGTGCCAGCAGCCACAGGACAACGACCTACGAGCAGTACTTC.

The chain carries TRBV30 and TRBJ1-6; the D is unclear. The CDR3 is 14 residues long. CDR1 and CDR2 from the germline V gene are GTSNPN and SVGIG (reference sequence). The V end lost 3 bases, the J end lost 7 bases, and 13 bases lay between the germline ends. CDR3 nucleotides: TGTGCCTGGAGGTCCCGGGGATTCAATTCACCCCTCCACTTT. As protein: CAWRSRGFNSPLHF.

The V and J genes are TRBV9 and TRBJ2-3; D unresolved. Germline CDR1 is SGDLS and CDR2 is YYNGEE. The CDR3 runs 13 residues. V dropped 3 bases and J dropped 4 bases, with 9 bases sitting between them. The CDR3 region has the DNA TGTGCCAGCAGCGGACGTATGGCAGATACGCAGTATTTT. Protein sequence: CASSGRMADTQYF.

The chain uses TRBV5-8 and TRBJ1-6; D perhaps matches TRBD1 (5 bases). From germline, CDR1 is SGHTS and CDR2 YDEGEE. The CDR3 is 16 amino acids. V lost 0 bases, J lost 0 bases, and 7 bases lay in between. CDR3 loop: CASSLAGSSYNSPLHF. The CDR3 DNA reads TGTGCCAGCAGCTTGGCAGGGAGCTCCTATAATTCACCCCTCCACTTT.

This chain connects TRBV4-3 to TRBJ2-1; D is perhaps TRBD1 or TRBD2 (6 bases each). V gave up 0 bases and J gave up 5 bases, with 17 bases separating them. CDR3 length: 17 residues. Germline values: CDR1 LGHNA, CDR2 YSLEER. CDR3: CASSQEEPGAIDNEQFF. DNA for the CDR3: TGCGCCAGCAGCCAAGAAGAACCGGGGGCCATAGACAATGAGCAGTTCTTC.

This clone was counted once. The CDR3 nucleotides are TGTGCCAGCAGGGATAGCCCTGAGCAGTTCTTC. Translating it yields CASRDSPEQFF. The chain is built from TRBV2 and TRBJ2-1, with unresolved D. In germline, CDR1 is SNHLY, CDR2 FYNNEI. The CDR3 contains 11 residues. The V end was cut by 6 bases, the J end by 9 bases, with 9 bases between.

This clone has only a few counts. J is TRBJ2-7 and V is TRBV6-6; 7 bases fit TRBD1. The length of the CDR3 is 14 residues. Trimming cost V 6 bases and J 0 bases; bases outside gene matches: 5. Germline-derived CDR1 and CDR2 are MNHNY and SVGAGI (reference sequence). For the CDR3, the DNA is TGTGCCAGCAGCCGACAGGGTCCCTCCTACGAGCAGTACTTC. Amino acid sequence: CASSRQGPSYEQYF.

Only a few counts were recorded for this clone. The chain uses TRBV19 and TRBJ1-5; a weak D match, TRBD1 (6 bases). Germline CDR1 and CDR2: LNHDA and SQIVND (reference sequence). Trimming cost V 1 base and J 9 bases, with 16 bases left between them. This CDR3 spans 15 amino acids. This CDR3 is CASSIVHRVRRPQHF. As DNA, the CDR3 is TGTGCCAGTAGTATAGTTCACAGGGTCAGACGGCCCCAGCATTTT.

This clone has a handful of counts. This rearrangement joins TRBV19 to TRBJ1-2; TRBD1 matches 9 bases. The J segment lost 8 bases and the V segment lost 3 bases, leaving 10 bases of the junction unmatched. The CDR3 covers 15 residues. In germline, CDR1 is LNHDA, CDR2 SQIVND (reference sequence). DNA of the CDR3: TGTGCCAGTAGTATGACCGGGACAGGGACTATAGGCTACACCTTC. Translation gives CASSMTGTGTIGYTF.

This clone was recorded once. The chain carries TRBV6-5 and TRBJ1-2; the match to TRBD1 covers 7 bases. CDR3 length: 13 amino acids. CDR1 and CDR2 (germline): MNHEY, SVGAGI. V was clipped by 5 bases and J by 5 bases; unmatched bases: 5. The CDR3 DNA follows: TGTGCCAGCAGTAAAGACAGGGCGTATGGCTACACCTTC. Translating gives CASSKDRAYGYTF.

The chain links TRBV5-1 to TRBJ2-1, with 9 bases matching TRBD2. The trim removed 4 bases at V and 10 bases at J, leaving 3 bases unmatched. CDR1 is SGHRS, CDR2 YFSETQ, per germline. This CDR3 has 12 residues. The chain's CDR3 is CASSEAGGEQFF. In DNA form, the CDR3 reads TGCGCCAGCAGCGAAGCGGGGGGCGAGCAGTTCTTC.

The chain uses TRBV19 and TRBJ1-5, with D unresolved. From germline, CDR1 is LNHDA and CDR2 SQIVND (reference sequence). The V and J ends lost 3 bases and 0 bases respectively, with 9 bases between them. CDR3 length equals 15 residues. The CDR3 reads CASSMTSYSNQPQHF. The DNA for the CDR3 is TGTGCCAGTAGTATGACCAGCTATAGCAATCAGCCCCAGCATTTT.

This chain joins TRBV11-2 and TRBJ1-6; 7 bases line up with TRBD1. Germline CDR1 and CDR2: SGHAT and FQNNGV. The trim removed 4 bases at V and 5 bases at J, leaving 5 bases unmatched. This CDR3 is built from 15 residues. The CDR3 spells CASSSSGGNNSPLHF. The CDR3 nucleotides are TGTGCCAGCAGCTCCTCAGGGGGTAATAATTCACCCCTCCACTTT.

This clone was picked up one time. The J gene is TRBJ1-2, the V gene TRBV18, with a tentative D call TRBD1 (5 bases). CDR1 and CDR2 from the germline V gene are KGHSH and LQKENI. CDR3 length: 15 amino acids. Deletions cut 6 bases from V and 4 bases from J, with 18 bases between. The CDR3 DNA is TGTGCCAGCTCGCTTGATACGGGACGGACCTATGGCTACACCTTC. As protein: CASSLDTGRTYGYTF.

The V and J genes are TRBV6-5 and TRBJ2-7, with D maybe TRBD2 (6 bases). This CDR3 has 14 amino acids. Germline V CDR1 and CDR2: MNHEY, SVGAGI. Trimming took 6 bases from V and 0 from J, leaving 12 bases between them. The DNA of the CDR3 is TGTGCCAGCAGCCGGGGGTCCAGCTCCTACGAGCAGTACTTC. It codes for CASSRGSSSYEQYF.